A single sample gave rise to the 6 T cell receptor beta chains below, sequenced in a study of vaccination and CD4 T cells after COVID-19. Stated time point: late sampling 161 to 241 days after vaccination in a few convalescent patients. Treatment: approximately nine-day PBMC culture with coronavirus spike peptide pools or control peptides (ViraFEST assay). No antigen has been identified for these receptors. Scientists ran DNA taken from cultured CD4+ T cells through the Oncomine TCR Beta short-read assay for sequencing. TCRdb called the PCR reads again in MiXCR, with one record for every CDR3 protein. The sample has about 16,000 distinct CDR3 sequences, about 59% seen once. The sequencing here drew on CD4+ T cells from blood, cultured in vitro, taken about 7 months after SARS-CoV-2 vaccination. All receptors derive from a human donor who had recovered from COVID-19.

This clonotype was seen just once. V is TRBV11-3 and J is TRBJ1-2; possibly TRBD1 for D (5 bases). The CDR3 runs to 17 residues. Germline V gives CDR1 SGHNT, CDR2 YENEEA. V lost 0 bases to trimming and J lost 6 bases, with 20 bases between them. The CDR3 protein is CASSLEWEQGKIHGYTF. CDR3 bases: TGTGCCAGCAGCTTAGAGTGGGAGCAGGGAAAAATCCATGGCTACACCTTC.

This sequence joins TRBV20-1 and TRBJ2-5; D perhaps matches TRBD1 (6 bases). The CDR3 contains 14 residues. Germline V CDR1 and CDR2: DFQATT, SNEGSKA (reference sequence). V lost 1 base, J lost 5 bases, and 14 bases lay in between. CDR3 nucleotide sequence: TGCAGTGCTAGAGGACCAGGGGTTGATGAGACCCAGTACTTC. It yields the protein CSARGPGVDETQYF.

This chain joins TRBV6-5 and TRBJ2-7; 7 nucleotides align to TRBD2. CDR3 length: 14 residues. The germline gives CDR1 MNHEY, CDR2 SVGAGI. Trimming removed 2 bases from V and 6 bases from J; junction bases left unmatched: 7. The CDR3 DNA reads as TGTGCCAGCAGTTACCTTGCGGGAGTGAGCGAGCAGTACTTC. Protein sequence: CASSYLAGVSEQYF.

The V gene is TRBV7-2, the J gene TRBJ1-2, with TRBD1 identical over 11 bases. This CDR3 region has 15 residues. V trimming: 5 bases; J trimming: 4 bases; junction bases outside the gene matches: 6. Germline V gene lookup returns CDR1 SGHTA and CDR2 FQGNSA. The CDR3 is CASSLGQGAFYGYTF. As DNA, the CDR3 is TGTGCCAGCAGCCTAGGACAGGGGGCTTTCTATGGCTACACCTTC.

CDR3 region: CASNRGGSYNEQFF. CDR3 coding DNA: TGTGCCAGCAATCGGGGGGGTAGCTACAATGAGCAGTTCTTC. V usage is TRBV2 and J usage is TRBJ2-1; TRBD2 aligns across 8 bases. Germline CDR1 reads SNHLY; CDR2 reads FYNNEI. The CDR3 is made up of 14 amino acids. V lost 7 bases, J lost 3 bases, and 5 bases stayed unmatched. Filled out from reference TRBV2 and TRBJ2-1, the complete variable domain reads EPEVTQTPSHQVTQMGQEVILRCVPISNHLYFYWYRQILGQKVEFLVSFYNNEISEKSEIFDDQFSVERPDGSNFTLKIRSTKLEDSAMYFCASNRGGSYNEQFFGPGTRLTVL.

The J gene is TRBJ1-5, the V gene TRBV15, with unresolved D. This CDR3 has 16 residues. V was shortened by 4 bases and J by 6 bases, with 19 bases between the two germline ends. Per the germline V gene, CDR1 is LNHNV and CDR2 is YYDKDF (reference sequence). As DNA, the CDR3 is TGTGCCACCAGCACCCGTCGGACTTTCAAGGGTCAGCCCCAGCATTTT. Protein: CATSTRRTFKGQPQHF.